This T cell receptor beta chain came from a study of post-analysis software for immune sequencing data. Study-wide results and caveats: Relative to controls, patients with multiple sclerosis showed significantly lower normalized Chao1 diversity. The five TRBV segments detected at higher frequency in patients than in controls included TRBV5-6, TRBV5-1 and TRBV20-1.

This clonotype turned up a few times. Its specificity is unknown. Every TCR beta cDNA library bore unique molecular identifiers. TCRdb reprocessed the PCR reads with MiXCR, giving one entry per CDR3 protein. The sample carries 430,000 or so distinct CDR3 sequences, roughly 38% recorded once. V lost 0 bases to trimming and J lost 3 bases; unmatched junction nucleotides: 6. The CDR3 consists of 17 residues. In germline, CDR1 is MNHNY, CDR2 SVGAGI (reference sequence). The sample was blood. This TCR was recovered from a girl aged 2 to 10 with multiple sclerosis. V is TRBV6-6 and J is TRBJ2-1, with 9 positions matching TRBD2. CDR3 sequence (DNA): TGTGCCAGCAGTTACTCCGATCTAGCGGGAATCTACAATGAGCAGTTCTTC. It is translated as CASSYSDLAGIYNEQFF.